Listed below are T cell receptor beta chains from one sample, sequenced in a study of a mutant IDH1 vaccine in newly diagnosed glioma. Their antigens remain unidentified. TCRdb's copy holds only in-frame clones and misses some; the assay was immunoSEQ multiplex PCR. Of 30,000 to 40,000 clones listed, around 90% are singletons. Sequences were derived from PBMCs, sampled from a glioma patient whose treatment included an IDH1 peptide vaccine. All receptors derive from a woman in her thirties or forties with glioma. The CDR3 runs from the conserved cysteine through the conserved F or W. Fields, in order: V gene, clone size, CDR3 length, J gene, D gene, CDR3 DNA, CDR3 protein. D genes are given only for firm matches. Some rows have no size entry. The others give once, few or many, or a class for an expanded clone.

v_call: TRBV6-1
clone_size: .
cdr3_length: 15
j_call: TRBJ2-7
d_call: .
cdr3_nt: TGTGCCAGCAGTGAATTTATCGGTATGGGGACCGAGCAGTACTTC
cdr3_aa: CASSEFIGMGTEQYF

v_call: TRBV5-4
clone_size: .
cdr3_length: 15
j_call: TRBJ2-1
d_call: TRBD1
cdr3_nt: TGTGCCAGCAGCGAATTTGACAGGGTCTACAATGAGCAGTTCTTC
cdr3_aa: CASSEFDRVYNEQFF

v_call: TRBV5-1
clone_size: .
cdr3_length: 13
j_call: TRBJ2-7
d_call: TRBD2
cdr3_nt: TGCGCCAGCAGATCCCTAGCGGGAGTTGAGCAGTACTTC
cdr3_aa: CASRSLAGVEQYF

v_call: TRBV7-9
clone_size: .
cdr3_length: 14
j_call: TRBJ1-3
d_call: .
cdr3_nt: TGTGCCAGCAGCTTAACTGGGGCCGGAAACACCATATATTTT
cdr3_aa: CASSLTGAGNTIYF

v_call: TRBV4-1
clone_size: .
cdr3_length: 15
j_call: TRBJ1-1
d_call: .
cdr3_nt: TGCGCCAGCAGCCAGGGAGATGGAGGGACGAATGAAGCTTTCTTT
cdr3_aa: CASSQGDGGTNEAFF

v_call: TRBV18
clone_size: .
cdr3_length: 14
j_call: TRBJ2-7
d_call: TRBD1
cdr3_nt: TGTGCCAGCTCACCGGGGCAGGGGGCGTTCGAGCAGTACTTC
cdr3_aa: CASSPGQGAFEQYF

v_call: TRBV21-1
clone_size: .
cdr3_length: 17
j_call: TRBJ1-1
d_call: .
cdr3_nt: TGTGCCAGCAGCAAAGAGAGCCGGGACACTTTGAACACTGAAGCTTTCTTT
cdr3_aa: CASSKESRDTLNTEAFF

v_call: TRBV5-8
clone_size: .
cdr3_length: 16
j_call: TRBJ1-1
d_call: .
cdr3_nt: TGTGCCAGCAGCCCCCGAGGGCTCAGGACGGCCACTGAAGCTTTCTTT
cdr3_aa: CASSPRGLRTATEAFF

v_call: TRBV5-5
clone_size: .
cdr3_length: 15
j_call: TRBJ2-2
d_call: .
cdr3_nt: TGTGCCAGCAGCTTGGAAACCACGGGCACCGGGGAGCTGTTTTTT
cdr3_aa: CASSLETTGTGELFF

v_call: TRBV5-5
clone_size: .
cdr3_length: 16
j_call: TRBJ2-5
d_call: .
cdr3_nt: TGTGCCAGCAGCTTCCTTACGTGGGGATTACAAGAGACCCAGTACTTC
cdr3_aa: CASSFLTWGLQETQYF

v_call: TRBV4-1
clone_size: .
cdr3_length: 15
j_call: TRBJ2-7
d_call: TRBD1
cdr3_nt: TGCGCCAGCAGCCAAGTCGGGACAGGGAACTACGAGCAGTACTTC
cdr3_aa: CASSQVGTGNYEQYF

v_call: TRBV5-1
clone_size: few
cdr3_length: 17
j_call: TRBJ2-1
d_call: .
cdr3_nt: TGCGCCAGCAGCTTGGTGGTCTGGCGGGATGGTGACAATGAGCAGTTCTTC
cdr3_aa: CASSLVVWRDGDNEQFF